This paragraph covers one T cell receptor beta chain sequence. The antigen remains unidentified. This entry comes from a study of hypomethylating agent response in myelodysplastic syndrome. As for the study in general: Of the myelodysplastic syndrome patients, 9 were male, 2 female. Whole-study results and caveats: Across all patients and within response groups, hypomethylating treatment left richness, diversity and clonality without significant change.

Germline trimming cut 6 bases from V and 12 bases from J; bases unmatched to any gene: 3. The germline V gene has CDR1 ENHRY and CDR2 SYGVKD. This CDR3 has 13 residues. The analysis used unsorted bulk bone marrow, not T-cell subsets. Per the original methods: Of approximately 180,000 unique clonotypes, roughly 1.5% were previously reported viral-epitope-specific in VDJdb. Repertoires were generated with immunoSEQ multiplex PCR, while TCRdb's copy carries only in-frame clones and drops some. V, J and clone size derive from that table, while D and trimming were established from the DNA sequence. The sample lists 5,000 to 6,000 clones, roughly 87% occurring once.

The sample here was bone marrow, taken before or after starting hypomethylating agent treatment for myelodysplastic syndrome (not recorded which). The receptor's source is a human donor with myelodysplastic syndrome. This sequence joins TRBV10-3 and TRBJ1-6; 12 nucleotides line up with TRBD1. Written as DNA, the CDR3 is TGTGCCATCAGGGGACAGGGGGCCGGACCCCTCCACTTT. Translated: CAIRGQGAGPLHF.